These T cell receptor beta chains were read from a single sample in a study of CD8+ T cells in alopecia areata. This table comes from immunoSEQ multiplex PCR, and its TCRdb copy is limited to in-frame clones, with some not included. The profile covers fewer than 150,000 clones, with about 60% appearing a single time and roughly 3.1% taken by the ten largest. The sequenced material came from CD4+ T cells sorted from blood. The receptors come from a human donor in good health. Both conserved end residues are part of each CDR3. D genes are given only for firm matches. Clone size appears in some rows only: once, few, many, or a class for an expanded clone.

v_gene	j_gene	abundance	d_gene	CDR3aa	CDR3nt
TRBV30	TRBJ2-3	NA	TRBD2	CATKLAGAALDTQYF	TGTGCCACAAAACTAGCGGGGGCCGCTTTGGATACGCAGTATTTT
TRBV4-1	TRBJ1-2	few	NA	CASSAVVGGNYGYTF	TGCGCCAGCAGCGCCGTAGTGGGTGGTAACTATGGCTACACCTTC
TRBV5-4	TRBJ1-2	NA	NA	CASSVYTNYGYTF	TGTGCCAGCAGCGTCTACACTAACTATGGCTACACCTTC
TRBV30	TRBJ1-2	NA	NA	CASTESSNYGYTF	TGTGCCTCTACGGAGTCTTCTAACTATGGCTACACCTTC
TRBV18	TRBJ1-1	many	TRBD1	CASSPWQGDTEAFF	TGTGCCAGCTCACCATGGCAGGGGGACACTGAAGCTTTCTTT
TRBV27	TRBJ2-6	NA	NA	CASSQARGDTVVSGANVLTF	TGTGCCAGCAGTCAGGCTAGGGGGGACACGGTGGTCTCTGGGGCCAACGTCCTGACTTTC
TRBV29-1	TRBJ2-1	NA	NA	CSVERTGKQRGNEQFF	TGCAGCGTTGAAAGAACAGGGAAGCAGCGTGGGAATGAGCAGTTCTTC
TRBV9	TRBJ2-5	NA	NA	CASSVREETQYF	TGTGCCAGCAGCGTACGAGAAGAGACCCAGTACTTC
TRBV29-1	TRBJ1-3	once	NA	CSVVVQLGNTIYF	TGCAGCGTTGTGGTACAGTTAGGAAACACCATATATTTT
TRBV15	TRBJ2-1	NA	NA	CATSRTGVAPYNEQFF	TGTGCCACCAGCCGAACGGGGGTAGCCCCCTACAATGAGCAGTTCTTC
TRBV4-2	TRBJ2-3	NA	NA	CASSQEGTSTDTQYF	TGTGCCAGCAGCCAAGAAGGCACTAGCACAGATACGCAGTATTTT
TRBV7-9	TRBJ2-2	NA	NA	CASSLWQGWTGELFF	TGTGCCAGCAGCTTATGGCAGGGTTGGACCGGGGAGCTGTTTTTT
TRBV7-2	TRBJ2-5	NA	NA	CASSQGPRADF	TGTGCCAGCAGCCAGGGACCCCGGGCAGACTTC
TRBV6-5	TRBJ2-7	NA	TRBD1	CASTGQGYEQYF	TGTGCCAGCACGGGACAGGGCTACGAGCAGTACTTC
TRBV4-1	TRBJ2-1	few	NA	CASSLYNEQFF	TGCGCCAGCAGCCTTTACAATGAGCAGTTCTTC
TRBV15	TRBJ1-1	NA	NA	CATSPQGMTEAFF	TGTGCCACCAGCCCCCAAGGAATGACTGAAGCTTTCTTT
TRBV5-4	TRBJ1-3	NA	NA	CASSSGNTIYF	TGTGCCAGCAGCTCTGGAAACACCATATATTTT
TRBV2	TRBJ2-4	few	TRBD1	CASSETRGQGYHF	TGTGCCAGCAGTGAAACGAGGGGGCAGGGATACCACTTC
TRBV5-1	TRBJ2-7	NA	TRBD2	CASTLGPSGGDEQYF	TGCGCCAGCACCCTCGGCCCTAGCGGGGGGGACGAGCAGTACTTC
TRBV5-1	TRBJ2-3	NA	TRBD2	CASSLTSGFTDTQYF	TGCGCCAGCAGCTTGACTAGCGGCTTCACAGATACGCAGTATTTT
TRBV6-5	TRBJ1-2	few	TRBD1	CASRTGGGGGYTF	TGTGCCAGCAGAACAGGGGGCGGCGGTGGCTACACCTTC
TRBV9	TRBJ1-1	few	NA	CASSVDRNTEAFF	TGTGCCAGCAGCGTAGACCGGAACACTGAAGCTTTCTTT
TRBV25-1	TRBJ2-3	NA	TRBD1	CASSAWTGSTDTQYF	TGTGCCAGCAGTGCATGGACAGGGAGCACAGATACGCAGTATTTT
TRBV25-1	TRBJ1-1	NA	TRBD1	CASSDRTGGMTEAFF	TGTGCCAGCAGTGATCGGACAGGGGGGATGACTGAAGCTTTCTTT
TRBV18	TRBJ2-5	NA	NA	CASSPSIQETQYF	TGTGCCAGCTCACCTTCGATCCAAGAGACCCAGTACTTC
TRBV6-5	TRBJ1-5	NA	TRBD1	CASSYFRQGQPQHF	TGTGCCAGCAGTTACTTTAGACAGGGTCAGCCCCAGCATTTT
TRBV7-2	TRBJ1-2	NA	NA	CASSLALPGHSITNYGYTF	TGTGCCAGCAGCTTAGCCCTTCCGGGACACTCCATTACTAACTATGGCTACACCTTC
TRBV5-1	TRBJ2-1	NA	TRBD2	CASSLRAGPRDEQFF	TGCGCCAGCAGCTTACGAGCGGGGCCTCGGGATGAGCAGTTCTTC
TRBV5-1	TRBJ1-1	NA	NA	CASRRRAENTEAFF	TGCGCCAGTCGGAGGCGGGCAGAGAACACTGAAGCTTTCTTT
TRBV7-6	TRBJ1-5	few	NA	CASSPSGGNQPQHF	TGTGCCAGCAGCCCTTCCGGGGGCAATCAGCCCCAGCATTTT
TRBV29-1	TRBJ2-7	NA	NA	CSVSGGGRDSYEQYF	TGCAGCGTCTCCGGCGGGGGCCGAGATAGCTACGAGCAGTACTTC
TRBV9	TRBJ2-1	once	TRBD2	CASSPTTSGDNEQFF	TGTGCCAGCAGCCCGACGACTAGCGGGGACAATGAGCAGTTCTTC
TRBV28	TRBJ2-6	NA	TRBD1	CASSRGGAGANVLTF	TGTGCCAGCAGTAGAGGGGGCGCTGGGGCCAACGTCCTGACTTTC
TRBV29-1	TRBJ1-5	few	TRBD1	CSVRDSRNQPQHF	TGCAGCGTTAGGGACAGCCGCAATCAGCCCCAGCATTTT
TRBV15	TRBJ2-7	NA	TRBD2	CATSRAPRTSGHYEQYF	TGTGCCACCAGCAGAGCTCCCAGGACTAGCGGACACTACGAGCAGTACTTC
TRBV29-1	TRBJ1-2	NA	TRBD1	CSVGQGNYGYTF	TGCAGCGTTGGACAGGGGAACTATGGCTACACCTTC